The TCR beta chain described here comes from a study of cytomegalovirus exposure and HLA in healthy donors. Findings and caveats of the study: With high specificity and sensitivity, the classifier reportedly diagnosed cytomegalovirus status.

This clone came up a few times. Antigen unknown. V lost 3 bases and J lost 5; bases outside the gene matches: 2. This CDR3 region has 14 residues. Germline CDR1 is MNHNS and CDR2 is SASEGT. PCR amplification relied on 60 Vbeta primers (plus 13 Jbeta primers). TCRdb's copy holds only in-frame clones and misses some; the assay was immunoSEQ multiplex PCR. There are around 140,000 clones in the sample; 65% to 85% occur only once, and approximately 1.6% lies in the top ten. The sequence came from a woman between 18 and 30 years old in good health and CMV-seronegative. This chain joins TRBV6-1 and TRBJ2-7, with 12 bases aligning to TRBD1. Sample: PBMCs. The CDR3, as DNA: TGTGCCAGCAGTGAGGGGACAGGGGGCGACGAGCAGTACTTC. It codes for CASSEGTGGDEQYF.